These 12 T cell receptor beta chains share one sample of origin, sequenced in a study of human T cells and chemical hapten exposure. Time point reported: healthy volunteer bleed at 2 weeks. Sequencing started from total RNA isolated from unfractionated whole blood. TCRdb used MiXCR to reprocess the RACE reads, holding one entry per CDR3 protein. The sample contains about 130,000 distinct CDR3 sequences, approximately 10% of which appear only once. The specimen sequenced was whole blood. These TCRs come from a male donor in good health. Some clones in this sample may be carry-over from other donors' samples.

Turning to this clonotype: This may arise from a read error, as a much more abundant clone is one base away. CDR3 DNA: TGTGCCAGCAGCCCTGGGACTTCCAATGAGCAGTTCTTC. Protein product: CASSPGTSNEQFF. The chain employs TRBV7-9 and TRBJ2-1; D may be TRBD2 (6 bases). V was clipped by 5 bases and J by 6 bases, with 11 bases between them. CDR1 SEHNR and CDR2 FQNEAQ come from the germline V gene (reference sequence). CDR3 length: 13 amino acids.

This clonotype turned up a few times. V usage is TRBV10-3 and J usage is TRBJ2-1, with 11 nucleotides matching TRBD1. Germline assignment: CDR1 ENHRY and CDR2 SYGVKD. This CDR3 comprises 17 residues. Trimming at V came to 5 bases and at J to 4 bases, leaving 10 bases not matched to a gene. DNA for the CDR3: TGTGCCATCAGTTTGGGACAGGGGGAATCTTTGTACAATGAGCAGTTCTTC. Translating it yields CAISLGQGESLYNEQFF.

In this sample, this clonotype turned up a few times. This chain links TRBV27 with TRBJ2-3; D possibly corresponds to TRBD1 (6 bases). With 6 bases removed from V and 0 bases from J, the gap between germline ends came to 16 bases. The length of the CDR3 is 16 residues. Germline loops: CDR1 MNHEY, CDR2 SMNVEV (reference sequence). The CDR3: CASRQNRATSTDTQYF. The CDR3 DNA follows: TGTGCCAGCAGACAAAACAGGGCAACTAGCACAGATACGCAGTATTTT.

The gene calls are TRBV6-2 or TRBV6-3 and TRBJ2-7; D remains unclear. Trimming removed 0 bases at V and 3 bases at J, with 12 bases between. Looked up from germline, CDR1 is MNHEY and CDR2 is SVGEGT. The CDR3 runs 15 residues. CDR3 sequence: CASSYSKNNYYEQYF. The DNA for the CDR3 is TGTGCCAGCAGTTACTCGAAGAACAACTACTACGAGCAGTACTTC.

This clonotype was counted a few times. This chain connects TRBV6-5 to TRBJ1-1; TRBD1 might be the D (6 bases). There are 15 residues in the CDR3. V was pared by 2 bases and J by 5 bases, with 15 bases between. CDR1 is MNHEY, CDR2 SVGAGI, per germline. CDR3 nucleotides: TGTGCCAGCAGTTACGTACAGGGAATGAGGACTGAAGCTTTCTTT. This gives the protein CASSYVQGMRTEAFF.

The rearrangement links TRBV14 to TRBJ1-2; tentatively, D is TRBD1 (5 bases). Trimming pared 0 bases from V and 2 bases from J, leaving 10 bases between. Germline V lookup: CDR1 SGHDN, CDR2 FVKESK. The CDR3 is made up of 15 amino acids. The CDR3 sequence is CASSQDEGPNYGYTF. The CDR3 DNA reads as TGTGCCAGCAGCCAAGATGAGGGGCCAAACTATGGCTACACCTTC.

V usage is TRBV29-1 and J usage is TRBJ2-5; D call uncertain. Germline V gene sequence: CDR1 SQVTM, CDR2 ANQGSEA. The CDR3 loop spans 11 amino acids. V lost 4 bases and J lost 2, with 5 bases in between. CDR3 sequence (DNA): TGCAGCGTTGTGGGGCAAGAGACCCAGTACTTC. Translating it yields CSVVGQETQYF.

This sequence joins TRBV5-1 and TRBJ2-1, with 14 bases matching TRBD2. The CDR3 loop spans 13 amino acids. Germline V lookup: CDR1 SGHRS, CDR2 YFSETQ. The V gene end was trimmed by 4 bases and the J gene end by 15 bases; junction bases not matched to a gene: 6. The CDR3 reads CASSPGLAGEGFF. The CDR3 nucleotides read TGCGCCAGCAGCCCGGGACTAGCGGGAGAGGGGTTCTTC. Variable domain in full (rest from reference TRBV5-1 and TRBJ2-1): KAGVTQTPRYLIKTRGQQVTLSCSPISGHRSVSWYQQTPGQGLQFLFEYFSETQRNKGNFPGRFSGRQFSNSRSEMNVSTLELGDSALYLCASSPGLAGEGFFGPGTRLTVL.

This clonotype was picked up a small number of times. The gene calls are TRBV6-1 and TRBJ1-1; D ambiguous. Germline V gene lookup returns CDR1 MNHNS and CDR2 SASEGT. CDR3 length equals 13 residues. Between the trimmed V and J ends, which lost 10 bases and 6 bases, there was a span of 18 bases. The CDR3 here is CAIRTTSDAEAFF. The DNA for the CDR3 is TGTGCCATCCGTACCACTTCCGACGCTGAAGCTTTCTTT.

Turning to this clonotype: A much bigger clone sits one base away, suggesting this may be a read error. The J gene is TRBJ2-7, the V gene TRBV7-9, with TRBD1 matching over 8 bases. Germline V CDR1 and CDR2: SEHNR, FQNEAQ (reference sequence). This CDR3 contains 12 residues. CDR3: CTSSVTGGEQYF. DNA for the CDR3: TGTACCAGCAGCGTTACAGGGGGAGAGCAGTACTTC.

The V and J genes are TRBV20-1 and TRBJ2-7; D is uncertain. CDR1 is DFQATT and CDR2 is SNEGSKA in the germline V gene (reference sequence). Trimming removed 8 bases at V and 0 bases at J, with 14 bases between. The CDR3 loop spans 13 amino acids. CDR3 sequence reads: CSIPAADSYEQYF. The CDR3 DNA reads as TGCAGTATCCCGGCCGCCGACTCCTACGAGCAGTACTTC.

CDR3 nucleotide sequence: TGTGCCAGCAGCTTAGATTCGGACAGACTAGCGAGAGCGAAAAACATTCAGTACTTC. This sequence encodes CASSLDSDRLARAKNIQYF. The gene calls are TRBV11-2 and TRBJ2-4; 8 nucleotides align to TRBD2. The germline V gene encodes CDR1 SGHAT and CDR2 FQNNGV. This CDR3 comprises 19 residues. V trimming: 0 bases; J trimming: 4 bases; junction bases outside the gene matches: 14.